The 8 T cell receptor beta chains listed next were all sequenced from one sample in a study of shared clonotypes between healthy human individuals. TCRdb keeps only in-frame clones here, not all; method: immunoSEQ multiplex PCR. Here the sample spans roughly 2.2 million clones, roughly 92% being singletons. Sequenced input: naive CD4+ T cells from PBMCs. As to subset: CD45RA+ positively selected. Source of these receptors: a young man in good health. Some clones in this sample may be carry-over from other donors' samples.

The chain is built from TRBV5-1 and TRBJ2-1; 13 positions match TRBD2. Germline trimming cut 4 bases from V and 8 bases from J; bases unmatched to any gene: 9. The CDR3 sequence is 16 residues long. The V gene's germline CDR1 is SGHRS and CDR2 YFSETQ. The CDR3 coding sequence is TGCGCCAGCAGCACGGCCAGGACTAGCGGGAGTGATGAGCAGTTCTTC. This codes for CASSTARTSGSDEQFF.

This chain links TRBV28 with TRBJ2-1, with D perhaps matching TRBD2 (6 bases). Between the trimmed V and J ends, which lost 1 base and 0 bases, there was a span of 10 bases. Germline-derived CDR1 and CDR2 are MDHEN and SYDVKM. This CDR3 spans 16 amino acids. CDR3 in DNA: TGTGCCAGCAGTTTATATGGGACTCCCTCCTACAATGAGCAGTTCTTC. This encodes CASSLYGTPSYNEQFF.

J is TRBJ1-1 and V is TRBV9, with 9 bases lining up with TRBD1. V lost 3 bases and J lost 0; bases outside the gene matches: 3. CDR1 and CDR2 (germline): SGDLS, YYNGEE. There are 15 residues in the CDR3. CDR3 nucleotides: TGTGCCAGCAGCGAAACAGGGGGCATGAACACTGAAGCTTTCTTT. Translated, it gives CASSETGGMNTEAFF.

The chain combines TRBV9 with TRBJ2-3; either TRBD1 or TRBD2 may fit D (5 bases each). CDR3 length: 12 amino acids. The germline V and J ends were trimmed by 4 bases and 10 bases, with 13 bases remaining between them. The germline V gene encodes CDR1 SGDLS and CDR2 YYNGEE. The CDR3 reads CASSLRLGAQYF. CDR3 coding DNA: TGTGCCAGCAGCTTAAGGTTGGGGGCGCAGTATTTT.

The chain has TRBV2 and TRBJ2-1; 7 bases are shared with TRBD2. V was clipped by 4 bases and J by 3 bases; unmatched bases: 9. Per the germline V gene, CDR1 is SNHLY and CDR2 is FYNNEI. The CDR3 has 16 amino acids. CDR3 residues: CASSGPRERDYNEQFF. In DNA, the CDR3 is TGTGCCAGCAGTGGCCCCCGGGAGCGGGACTACAATGAGCAGTTCTTC.

The rearrangement links TRBV21-1 to TRBJ1-4. TRBV21-1 is shown as a pseudogene. The CDR3 runs to 12 residues. CDR3: CASSPWGEKLFF. The CDR3 coding sequence is TGTGCCAGCAGCCCCTGGGGGGAAAAACTGTTTTTT.

J is TRBJ2-3 and V is TRBV19; D is unclear. This CDR3 comprises 13 residues. V was clipped by 10 bases and J by 2 bases, with 13 bases between them. Germline V gives CDR1 LNHDA, CDR2 SQIVND (reference sequence). CDR3 loop: CATGEPSTDTQYF. The CDR3 DNA reads TGTGCCACTGGGGAACCCTCCACAGATACGCAGTATTTT.

The rearrangement links TRBV28 to TRBJ2-7, with D maybe TRBD1 (7 bases). The V gene's germline CDR1 is MDHEN and CDR2 SYDVKM. CDR3 length equals 13 residues. V was clipped by 4 bases and J by 11 bases, with 18 bases between them. CDR3: CASSSLTFRGEYF. The CDR3 nucleotides read TGTGCCAGCAGTTCGCTCACTTTCAGGGGGGAGTACTTC.